These T cell receptor beta chains were read from a single sample in a study of blood T cells in healthy people across ages. TCRdb re-analysed the 5' RACE reads in MiXCR, keeping a single row per CDR3 protein. The table lists 800,000 to 950,000 distinct CDR3 sequences, under 40% of them singletons. Material: blood. Receptor source: a man aged 18-30 years in good health. The CDR3 runs from the conserved cysteine through the conserved F or W. Each record gives: clone size, J gene, V gene, D gene, CDR3 DNA, CDR3 protein. The D gene is left open where the match is weak. Expanded clones get a size class; other rows say once, few or many, or leave the size out.

many	TRBJ1-2	TRBV7-2	-	TGTGCCAGCAGCTTATCGAACTATGGCTACACCTTC	CASSLSNYGYTF
-	TRBJ2-1	TRBV9	TRBD1	TGTGCCAGCAGCGTAGAGGACAGGGGATACGAGCAGTTCTTC	CASSVEDRGYEQFF
few	TRBJ2-1	TRBV7-2	-	TGTGCCAGCAGCTTACCATCTTACGGTGAGCAGTTCTTC	CASSLPSYGEQFF
-	TRBJ1-2	TRBV12-3/TRBV12-4	-	TGTGCCAGCAGTGTATCCGGGGTGCCTTATGGCTACACCTTC	CASSVSGVPYGYTF
few	TRBJ1-5	TRBV7-6	-	TGTGCCAGCAGCATTGGACACAAGAAAGGCAATCAGCCCCAGCATTTT	CASSIGHKKGNQPQHF
many	TRBJ2-1	TRBV12-3/TRBV12-4	-	TGTGCCAGCAGTTCCAGCACCTTTGACAATGAGCAGTTCTTC	CASSSSTFDNEQFF
-	TRBJ1-1	TRBV15	TRBD1	TGTGCCACCAGCAGGAGGGACAGTAAAGCTTTCTTT	CATSRRDSKAFF
few	TRBJ1-1	TRBV12-3/TRBV12-4	-	TGTGCCAGCAGTTTCGGTAGCGGAGCTTTCTTT	CASSFGSGAFF
-	TRBJ1-2	TRBV5-1	-	TGCGCCAGCAGCTTTTTGGGAGACAGTAACTATGGCTACACCTTC	CASSFLGDSNYGYTF
few	TRBJ2-3	TRBV7-2	-	TGTGCCAGCGGATGGTCCGCTGAGGGCACAGATACGCAGTATTTT	CASGWSAEGTDTQYF
-	TRBJ2-3	TRBV7-9	-	TGTGCCAGCAACTTAGGGCGACAGTCCACAGATACGCAGTATTTT	CASNLGRQSTDTQYF
-	TRBJ2-1	TRBV5-1	TRBD1	TGCGCCAGCAGCCGGGACAGGAAGAAAGAGACCCAGTTCTTC	CASSRDRKKETQFF
many	TRBJ2-3	TRBV12-3/TRBV12-4	-	TGTGCCAGCAGTTTAGCTCGAGAAAGCACAGATACGCAGTATTTT	CASSLARESTDTQYF
many	TRBJ2-3	TRBV20-1	-	TGCAGTGCTAGAGGCACCCGCACAGATACGCAGTATTTT	CSARGTRTDTQYF
many	TRBJ2-4	TRBV4-2	-	TGTGCCAGCAGCCAAGAGGATAGTTTAAACATTCAGTACTTC	CASSQEDSLNIQYF
-	TRBJ2-5	TRBV28	-	TGTGCCAGCAGTTCGGACTGGGATGAGCAGTACTTC	CASSSDWDEQYF
many	TRBJ2-5	TRBV21-1	-	TGTGCCAGCAGCTACTCGGGGGAGATCTTCGGGGAGACCCAGTACTTC	CASSYSGEIFGETQYF
-	TRBJ2-7	TRBV6-2/TRBV6-3	TRBD1	TGTGCCAGCAGTTACTATTCCGGGACAGGGGAGCCCTACGAGCAGTACTTC	CASSYYSGTGEPYEQYF
-	TRBJ2-2	TRBV28	-	TGTGCCAGCAGTTTATACGACACCGGGGAGCTGTTTTTT	CASSLYDTGELFF
few	TRBJ2-7	TRBV7-2	-	TGTGCCAGCAGCGATCAGGGGGGCGTATACGAGCAGTACTTC	CASSDQGGVYEQYF
few	TRBJ2-5	TRBV4-3	-	TGCGCCAGCAGCCACGACCTCGAGGGGGGAGAGACCCAGTACTTC	CASSHDLEGGETQYF
many	TRBJ2-1	TRBV12-3/TRBV12-4	TRBD2	TGTGCCAGCAGTTTAGCGCTGGTAGCGGGTCTTGGGGAGCAGTTCTTC	CASSLALVAGLGEQFF
-	TRBJ2-7	TRBV7-9	TRBD1	TGTGCCAGCAGCTTAGGGAACAGGGGGTCCTACGAGCAGTACTTC	CASSLGNRGSYEQYF
many	TRBJ2-3	TRBV4-2	-	TGCGCCAGCAGCCAAGGAGGCAGCACAGATACGCAGTATTTT	CASSQGGSTDTQYF
few	TRBJ2-3	TRBV7-2	TRBD2	TGTGCCAGCAGCTTAGTTCCAGCGGGGGGGCATGTTACAGATACGCAGTATTTT	CASSLVPAGGHVTDTQYF
-	TRBJ2-5	TRBV12-5	-	TGTGCTAGTGGTTTGTTGGTTAGCGGCACCCAAGAGACCCAGTACTTC	CASGLLVSGTQETQYF
-	TRBJ2-3	TRBV6-5	TRBD2	TGTGCCAGCAGTTCGGGACTAGCGGGGGCAATAGATACGCAGTATTTT	CASSSGLAGAIDTQYF
few	TRBJ1-4	TRBV29-1	TRBD1	TGCAGCGTCGAGACAGGGGGTAGAGAAAAACTGTTTTTT	CSVETGGREKLFF
few	TRBJ1-1	TRBV6-5	-	TGTGCCAGCAGACACCGGGTCAGGACTACGAACACTGAAGCTTTCTTT	CASRHRVRTTNTEAFF
many	TRBJ2-5	TRBV12-3/TRBV12-4	TRBD2	TGTGCCAGCAGTTTTTTGGCTAGCGGGGATCAAGAGACCCAGTACTTC	CASSFLASGDQETQYF
-	TRBJ2-7	TRBV24-1	TRBD2	TGTGCCACCAGTGAAGCCCTAGCGGGGCGCAATGAGCAGTACTTC	CATSEALAGRNEQYF
few	TRBJ2-7	TRBV30	TRBD2	TGTGCCTGGAGCGCCATAAGAGTCCCGGGGGGGGCCTACGAGCAGTACTTC	CAWSAIRVPGGAYEQYF
-	TRBJ2-5	TRBV7-7	-	TGTGCCAGCAGCCAAGCTAGCCAAGAGACCCAGTACTTC	CASSQASQETQYF
few	TRBJ2-5	TRBV5-1	-	TGCGCCAGCAGCTTGGTTCCAGGGGAGGAGACCCAGTACTTC	CASSLVPGEETQYF
few	TRBJ1-5	TRBV20-1	TRBD1	TGCAGTGCTGGGGAAGGGGTAGGGGGCCGGAGCAATCAGCCCCAGCATTTT	CSAGEGVGGRSNQPQHF
-	TRBJ1-6	TRBV12-3/TRBV12-4	TRBD1	TGTGCCAGCAGTCGTCGGGACAGCTATAATTCACCCCTCCACTTT	CASSRRDSYNSPLHF
once	TRBJ1-2	TRBV6-6	-	TGTGCCAGCAGTTACAACGCCAGGGACCCATCTAACTATGGCTACACCTTC	CASSYNARDPSNYGYTF
-	TRBJ2-3	TRBV24-1	-	TGTGCCACCAGTGACCAGACGGGCAGGGCAGCCACAGATACGCAGTATTTT	CATSDQTGRAATDTQYF
-	TRBJ2-7	TRBV7-9	TRBD2	TGTGCCAGCAGCTCGACGCGGGGGGCCCCCTCCTGCGAGCAGTACTTC	CASSSTRGAPSCEQYF
few	TRBJ2-3	TRBV10-3	TRBD2	TGTGCCGTATCACTAGCGGGGGGCACAGATACGCAGTATTTT	CAVSLAGGTDTQYF
-	TRBJ2-1	TRBV4-2	-	TGTGCCAGCAGCCAAGGTTGGGGGACGAGTGGGAATGAGCAGTTCTTC	CASSQGWGTSGNEQFF
-	TRBJ2-7	TRBV2	-	TGTGCCAGCAGTGGAGCCTCCCGGTCCTACGAGCAGTACTTC	CASSGASRSYEQYF
many	TRBJ2-4	TRBV29-1	TRBD2	TGCAGCGTTGACGGGCTAGCGGGGGGGCGTGGGGCCAAAAACATTCAGTACTTC	CSVDGLAGGRGAKNIQYF
-	TRBJ2-3	TRBV3-1	-	TGTGCCAGCAGCCTCCCAACCTCTATACTAGGGGCAGATACGCAGTATTTT	CASSLPTSILGADTQYF
-	TRBJ2-1	TRBV4-2	-	TGTGCCAGCAGCCAAGTAAAGGTTACGGGGAATGAGCAGTTCTTC	CASSQVKVTGNEQFF
many	TRBJ2-4	TRBV6-6	-	TGTGCCAGCAGCTCCCCGGAAGCCAAAAACATTCAGTACTTC	CASSSPEAKNIQYF
few	TRBJ2-5	TRBV5-1	-	TGCGCCAGCAGCTCAGATCCAGGGACGGCCCAAGAGACCCAGTACTTC	CASSSDPGTAQETQYF
few	TRBJ2-7	TRBV4-1	TRBD1	TGCGCCAGCAGCCCCGACAGGGAATCCTACAATGAGCAGTACTTC	CASSPDRESYNEQYF
once	TRBJ1-6	TRBV12-3/TRBV12-4	-	TGTGCCAGCAGTACGGGTCCTTATTCTTCACCCCTCCACTTT	CASSTGPYSSPLHF
few	TRBJ2-1	TRBV27	TRBD2	TGTGCCAGCAGCGCAGTCGGGGGGAGCTCCTACAATGAGCAGTTCTTC	CASSAVGGSSYNEQFF
-	TRBJ1-5	TRBV27	-	TGTGCCAGCAGGCGGACAGTGAACGGGGGGGGCAATCAGCCCCAGCATTTT	CASRRTVNGGGNQPQHF
-	TRBJ2-2	TRBV5-1	TRBD1	TGCGCCAGCAGCTGGGGACAGGCGAACACCGGGGAGCTGTTTTTT	CASSWGQANTGELFF
-	TRBJ2-1	TRBV12-3/TRBV12-4	-	TGTGCCAGCAGTTTGGACAGACTTGAGCAGTTCTTC	CASSLDRLEQFF
-	TRBJ1-1	TRBV5-5	-	TGTGCCAGCAGCTCCCAATTGGCGGCGAACACTGAAGCTTTCTTT	CASSSQLAANTEAFF
few	TRBJ1-5	TRBV7-9	-	TGTGCCAGCAGCTTAGATCGCGGTAGCAATCAGCCCCAGCATTTT	CASSLDRGSNQPQHF
few	TRBJ1-1	TRBV12-3/TRBV12-4	-	TGTGCCAGCCCGGGTGAAGCTTTCTTT	CASPGEAFF
-	TRBJ1-1	TRBV20-1	-	TGCAGTGCTAGACATCCGGAGGGAACTGAAGCTTTCTTT	CSARHPEGTEAFF
-	TRBJ2-2	TRBV10-3	TRBD1	TGTGCCATGTCACAGGGGGCGGACGGGGAGCTGTTTTTT	CAMSQGADGELFF